The rows below give T cell receptor beta chains drawn from one sample of a study of STAT5B mutations in CD4+ large granular lymphocyte leukemia. TCRdb keeps only in-frame clones here, not all; method: immunoSEQ multiplex PCR. The repertoire holds roughly 30,000 clones, with under 80% as singletons. Sequencing used CD4+ T cells from blood buffy coats. Receptors originate from a human donor in good health. Both conserved end residues are part of each CDR3. Fields, in order: clone size, V gene, D gene, J gene, CDR3 DNA, CDR3 protein. A D gene is named only where the DNA matches it firmly. Clone size is shown for a subset of rows, as once, few, many or a class of expanded clone.

size: -; V: TRBV19; D: -; J: TRBJ1-5; DNA: TGTGCCAGTAGTAGGCCAGCTAGCAATCAGCCCCAGCATTTT; CDR3: CASSRPASNQPQHF
size: -; V: TRBV19; D: -; J: TRBJ2-2; DNA: TGTGCCAGTAGTATGGGGGACCCCTGGTTATCCGGGGAGCTGTTTTTT; CDR3: CASSMGDPWLSGELFF
size: -; V: TRBV7-6; D: -; J: TRBJ2-7; DNA: TGTGCCAGCAGCTTAGGGCCCCTACTCGAGCAGTACTTC; CDR3: CASSLGPLLEQYF
size: few; V: TRBV30; D: -; J: TRBJ1-2; DNA: TGTGCATGGGGGAACTATGGCTACACCTTC; CDR3: CAWGNYGYTF
size: -; V: TRBV7-2; D: -; J: TRBJ1-1; DNA: TGTGCCAGCAGCTTAGGCGGGGGGCTCGTCACTGAAGCTTTCTTT; CDR3: CASSLGGGLVTEAFF
size: -; V: TRBV6-1; D: -; J: TRBJ2-7; DNA: TGTGCCAGCAGTCGGGGGAAAGATGGGTACGAGCAGTACTTC; CDR3: CASSRGKDGYEQYF
size: -; V: TRBV6-6; D: TRBD1; J: TRBJ2-4; DNA: TGTGCCAGCAGTTACGGGACAGTAGCCAAAAACATTCAGTACTTC; CDR3: CASSYGTVAKNIQYF
size: -; V: TRBV5-6; D: -; J: TRBJ1-1; DNA: TGTGCCAGCAGCTTCACAGGGAGGACTGAAGCTTTCTTT; CDR3: CASSFTGRTEAFF
size: -; V: TRBV2; D: TRBD2; J: TRBJ2-3; DNA: TGTGCCAGCAGTCCGGGACTAGGTAACACAGATACGCAGTATTTT; CDR3: CASSPGLGNTDTQYF
size: -; V: TRBV19; D: TRBD2; J: TRBJ2-3; DNA: TGTGCCAGTAGTATACTAGCGGGGGCCAGCACAGATACGCAGTATTTT; CDR3: CASSILAGASTDTQYF
size: -; V: TRBV28; D: -; J: TRBJ1-5; DNA: TGTGCCAGCAGTTTAGCTGGAGGAAGTCAGCCCCAGCATTTT; CDR3: CASSLAGGSQPQHF
size: -; V: TRBV14; D: -; J: TRBJ1-1; DNA: TGTGCCAGCAGCCCCCGGACGGGCACTGAAGCTTTCTTT; CDR3: CASSPRTGTEAFF
size: -; V: TRBV4-3; D: TRBD2; J: TRBJ2-2; DNA: TGCGCCAGCAGCCCACGACTAGCGGGGGGGCAAGGCACCGGGGAGCTGTTTTTT; CDR3: CASSPRLAGGQGTGELFF
size: -; V: TRBV7-2; D: -; J: TRBJ1-2; DNA: TGTGCCAGCAGCTTAGGCCCAACTAACTATGGCTACACCTTC; CDR3: CASSLGPTNYGYTF
size: -; V: TRBV2; D: TRBD1; J: TRBJ1-2; DNA: TGTGCCAGCAGTGAACCAGACAGGGCCAACTATGGCTACACCTTC; CDR3: CASSEPDRANYGYTF
size: -; V: TRBV10-3; D: -; J: TRBJ1-1; DNA: TGTGCCATCAGTGATTACAGCTTGAACACTGAAGCTTTCTTT; CDR3: CAISDYSLNTEAFF
size: -; V: TRBV7-2; D: TRBD2; J: TRBJ2-7; DNA: TGTGCCAGCAGCCCCCGCGGCCCGGGAGGGCCCAACGAGCAGTACTTC; CDR3: CASSPRGPGGPNEQYF
size: -; V: TRBV10-3; D: -; J: TRBJ2-3; DNA: TGTGCCATCAGTCCATTAGGAGGGGGCACAGATACGCAGTATTTT; CDR3: CAISPLGGGTDTQYF
size: -; V: TRBV7-2; D: -; J: TRBJ1-5; DNA: TGTGCCAGCAGCGGCTTTGGGACATGGGGGCAGGGTCAGCCCCAGCATTTT; CDR3: CASSGFGTWGQGQPQHF
size: -; V: TRBV4-3; D: -; J: TRBJ2-2; DNA: TGCGCCAGCAGCCAAGACCGGACCCCAACCGGGGAGCTGTTTTTT; CDR3: CASSQDRTPTGELFF
size: -; V: TRBV4-1; D: -; J: TRBJ1-5; DNA: TGCGCCAGCAGCCGAGGCTTTCTTGGCAATCAGCCCCAGCATTTT; CDR3: CASSRGFLGNQPQHF
size: -; V: TRBV29-1; D: -; J: TRBJ2-7; DNA: TGCAGCGTTGAGGGGGCCTACGAGCAGTACTTC; CDR3: CSVEGAYEQYF
size: -; V: TRBV7-9; D: TRBD2; J: TRBJ2-5; DNA: TGTGCCAGCAGCTTAGCTAGCGGGAGCGGGGAGACCCAGTACTTC; CDR3: CASSLASGSGETQYF
size: -; V: TRBV2; D: -; J: TRBJ2-3; DNA: TGTGCCAGCAGTGTGGAACAGGTGAACACAGATACGCAGTATTTT; CDR3: CASSVEQVNTDTQYF
size: few; V: TRBV27; D: TRBD1; J: TRBJ1-1; DNA: TGTGCCAGCAGTTTAAGGGGGCAGGCGAACACTGAAGCTTTCTTT; CDR3: CASSLRGQANTEAFF
size: -; V: TRBV28; D: -; J: TRBJ2-3; DNA: TGTGCCAGCAGTTTATTTGGGGTAGGCACAGATACGCAGTATTTT; CDR3: CASSLFGVGTDTQYF
size: once; V: TRBV4-3; D: -; J: TRBJ1-2; DNA: TGCGCCAGCAGCCAAGAAGACCCAGGGCCGAACTATGGCTACACCTTC; CDR3: CASSQEDPGPNYGYTF
size: once; V: TRBV5-4; D: -; J: TRBJ1-1; DNA: TGTGCCAGCAGCTCAGATCTCGGAATCCCAGCTACGGGAGCTTTCTTT; CDR3: CASSSDLGIPATGAFF
size: -; V: TRBV4-2; D: -; J: TRBJ1-4; DNA: TGTGCCAGCAGCCAAGTAGATGGGTTTGCAACTAATGAAAAACTGTTTTTT; CDR3: CASSQVDGFATNEKLFF
size: few; V: TRBV29-1; D: -; J: TRBJ1-1; DNA: TGCAGCGCCTCACTTGGCGTTCGAACTGAAGCTTTCTTT; CDR3: CSASLGVRTEAFF
size: -; V: TRBV9; D: TRBD1; J: TRBJ2-5; DNA: TGTGCCAGCAGCGCTACAACAGGGGGAGAGACCCAGTACTTC; CDR3: CASSATTGGETQYF
size: -; V: TRBV5-1; D: TRBD2; J: TRBJ2-3; DNA: TGCGCCAGCAGCTTGGGACTAGCCAAATCCACAGATACGCAGTATTTT; CDR3: CASSLGLAKSTDTQYF
size: -; V: TRBV14; D: -; J: TRBJ2-2; DNA: TGTGCCAGCAGCCACCACGGGGGCCTGGGCACCGGGGAGCTGTTTTTT; CDR3: CASSHHGGLGTGELFF
size: few; V: TRBV5-6; D: TRBD1; J: TRBJ1-1; DNA: TGTGCCAGCAGCGGGGGGACAGGGGGCCGGGGTACTGAAGCTTTCTTT; CDR3: CASSGGTGGRGTEAFF
size: -; V: TRBV7-2; D: -; J: TRBJ1-2; DNA: TGTGCCAGCAGCGCCCTACCCGGGACCCCGGGCGGCTACACCTTC; CDR3: CASSALPGTPGGYTF
size: few; V: TRBV5-1; D: -; J: TRBJ1-1; DNA: TGCGCCAGCAGCTTGACCCTCTTGAACACTGAAGCTTTCTTT; CDR3: CASSLTLLNTEAFF
size: once; V: TRBV6-5; D: TRBD2; J: TRBJ2-7; DNA: TGTGCCAGCAGTGGAACTAGCGGGAGGGCCTGGGACTTC; CDR3: CASSGTSGRAWDF
size: once; V: TRBV18; D: -; J: TRBJ2-5; DNA: TGTGCCAGCTCACCAGGGGGCGGAGAGACCCAGTACTTC; CDR3: CASSPGGGETQYF
size: -; V: TRBV6-1; D: -; J: TRBJ2-2; DNA: TGTGCCAGCAGTGTTATTAGGTTGTTGTTTTTT; CDR3: CASSVIRLLFF
size: -; V: TRBV6-5; D: -; J: TRBJ1-1; DNA: TGTGCCAGCAGTAACACGAACACTGAAGCTTTCTTT; CDR3: CASSNTNTEAFF
size: few; V: TRBV7-2; D: -; J: TRBJ2-1; DNA: TGTGCCAGCAGCTTAGCAAGCAGAAATGAGCAGTTCTTC; CDR3: CASSLASRNEQFF
size: -; V: TRBV19; D: TRBD2; J: TRBJ2-2; DNA: TGTGCCAGTACTGTAGCGGGAGAGAGGAGGGAGCTGTTTTTT; CDR3: CASTVAGERRELFF
size: few; V: TRBV6-5; D: -; J: TRBJ2-6; DNA: TGTGCCAGCAGTTACAGGGCCGGGGCCAACGTCCTGACTTTC; CDR3: CASSYRAGANVLTF
size: few; V: TRBV18; D: -; J: TRBJ1-1; DNA: TGTGCCAGCAAAGGGTCCATGAACACTGAAGCTTTCTTT; CDR3: CASKGSMNTEAFF